This T cell receptor (beta chain) was identified in a study of blood T cell repertoires in COVID-19. Study overall: COVID-19 samples from acute and convalescent phases originated in the United States, Italy and Spain. PBMCs, B-cell-depleted T cells, or T cells were the source of the cDNA or gDNA that made up the material.

The CDR3 consists of 13 residues. The germline V gene has CDR1 SNHLY and CDR2 FYNNEI. Trimming removed 2 bases at V and 0 bases at J, with 2 bases between. In the original workflow: Amplifying reference gene primers gave estimates of nucleated cell counts. Libraries were prepared by immunoSEQ multiplex PCR; TCRdb keeps only in-frame clonotypes and omits some of them. The V and J calls and the clone size are those of that table, but D and trimming were determined from the DNA. This sample yields under 200,000 clones, of which 75% to 85% are seen a single time; about 1.5% belongs to the top ten. This clonotype originated in a human donor in a cohort sampled during active COVID-19. The rearrangement links TRBV2 to TRBJ1-5; D ambiguous. Sequencing used peripheral blood. The CDR3 nucleotides are TGTGCCAGCAGTGAATATAGCAATCAGCCCCAGCATTTT. Its translation: CASSEYSNQPQHF.